This T cell receptor beta chain was observed in a study of control samples from healthy donors and cancer patients. Here immunoSEQ multiplex PCR was the method, and the copy in TCRdb shows in-frame clones only, minus some. The sample includes about 140,000 clones, about 90% of them seen just once. The germline CDR1 and CDR2 sequences are DFQATT and SNEGSKA (reference sequence). The CDR3 is made up of 16 amino acids. V dropped 3 bases and J dropped 8; count of bases not matched to a gene: 13. Specimen: blood. The chain couples TRBV20-1 to TRBJ2-1, with 10 bases identical to TRBD2. The receptor comes from a man under 40 in good health. The CDR3 region is CSASFLAGVTSDEQFF. The CDR3 bases are TGCAGTGCTAGTTTCCTAGCGGGGGTAACCAGCGATGAGCAGTTCTTC.